This TCR beta chain came from a study of blood T cell repertoires in COVID-19. The protocol was immunoSEQ multiplex PCR, while the TCRdb copy is restricted to in-frame clones and leaves out a portion. The repertoire holds roughly 150,000 clones, with roughly 82% as singletons. The table lists this clone with a count of one. CDR1 SGHRS and CDR2 YFSETQ come from the germline V gene. This CDR3 spans 15 amino acids. Trimming removed 0 bases at V and 7 bases at J, with 13 bases between. This sequence joins TRBV5-1 and TRBJ1-4; D call uncertain. The TCR originated in a human donor with acute or convalescent COVID-19. The donor label of this sample is uncertain. The sample consisted of peripheral blood. CDR3 loop: CASSLALQTGEKLFF. The CDR3 DNA sequence: TGCGCCAGCAGCTTGGCCCTCCAAACGGGTGAAAAACTGTTTTTT. Drawing the rest from reference TRBV5-1 and TRBJ1-4, the complete variable domain is KAGVTQTPRYLIKTRGQQVTLSCSPISGHRSVSWYQQTPGQGLQFLFEYFSETQRNKGNFPGRFSGRQFSNSRSEMNVSTLELGDSALYLCASSLALQTGEKLFFGSGTQLSVL.